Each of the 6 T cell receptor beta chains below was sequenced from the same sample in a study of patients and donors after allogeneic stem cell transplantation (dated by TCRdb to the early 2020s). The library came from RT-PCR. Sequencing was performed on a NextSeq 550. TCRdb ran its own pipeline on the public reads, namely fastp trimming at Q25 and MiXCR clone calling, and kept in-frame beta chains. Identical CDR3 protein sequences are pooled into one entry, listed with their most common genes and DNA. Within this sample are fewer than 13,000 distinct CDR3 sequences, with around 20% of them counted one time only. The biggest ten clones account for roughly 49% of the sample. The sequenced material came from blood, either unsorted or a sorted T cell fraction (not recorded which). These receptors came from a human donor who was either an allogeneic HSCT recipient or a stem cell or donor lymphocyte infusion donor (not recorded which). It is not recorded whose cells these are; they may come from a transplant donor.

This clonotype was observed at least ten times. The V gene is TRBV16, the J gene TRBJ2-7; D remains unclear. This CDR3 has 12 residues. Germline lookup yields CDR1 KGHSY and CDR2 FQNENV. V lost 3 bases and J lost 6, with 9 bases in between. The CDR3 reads CASSHGPIEQYF. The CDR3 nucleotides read TGTGCCAGCAGCCACGGGCCGATCGAGCAGTACTTC.

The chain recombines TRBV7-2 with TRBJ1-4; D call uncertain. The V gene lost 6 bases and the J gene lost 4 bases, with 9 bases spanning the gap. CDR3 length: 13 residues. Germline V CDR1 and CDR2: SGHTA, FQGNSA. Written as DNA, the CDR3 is TGTGCCAGCAGTGAACCGCTTAATGAAAAACTGTTTTTT. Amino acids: CASSEPLNEKLFF. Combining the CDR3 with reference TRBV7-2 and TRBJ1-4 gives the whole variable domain GAGVSQSPSNKVTEKGKDVELRCDPISGHTALYWYRQSLGQGLEFLIYFQGNSAPDKSGLPSDRFSAERTGGSVSTLTIQRTQQEDSAVYLCASSEPLNEKLFFGSGTQLSVL.

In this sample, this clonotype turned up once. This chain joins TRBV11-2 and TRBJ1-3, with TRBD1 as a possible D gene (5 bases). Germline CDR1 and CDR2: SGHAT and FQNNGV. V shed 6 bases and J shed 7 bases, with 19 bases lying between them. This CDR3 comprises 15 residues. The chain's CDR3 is CASRSFREQLNTIYF. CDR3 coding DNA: TGTGCCAGCAGGAGCTTCAGGGAACAGCTTAACACCATATATTTT.

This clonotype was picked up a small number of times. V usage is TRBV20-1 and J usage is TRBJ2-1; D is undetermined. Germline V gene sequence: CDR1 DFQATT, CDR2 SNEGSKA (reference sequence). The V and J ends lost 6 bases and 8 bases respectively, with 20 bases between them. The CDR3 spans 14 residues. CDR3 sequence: CSARSWGSVDEQFF. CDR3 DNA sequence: TGCAGTGCAAGGTCCTGGGGTAGTGTCGATGAGCAGTTCTTC.

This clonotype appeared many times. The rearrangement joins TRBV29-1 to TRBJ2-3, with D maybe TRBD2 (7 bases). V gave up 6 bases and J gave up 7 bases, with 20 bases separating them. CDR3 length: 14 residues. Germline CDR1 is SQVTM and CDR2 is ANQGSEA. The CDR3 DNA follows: TGCAGCGTCGATGTGGGAGGGGGGGCTTATACGCAGTATTTT. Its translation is CSVDVGGGAYTQYF.

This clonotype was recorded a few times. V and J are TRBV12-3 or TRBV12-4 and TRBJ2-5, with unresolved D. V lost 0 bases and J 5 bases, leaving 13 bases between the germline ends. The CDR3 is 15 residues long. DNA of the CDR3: TGTGCCAGCAGTTTAGCAGGGATGCGCGCGGAGACCCAGTACTTC. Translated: CASSLAGMRAETQYF.